One sample yielded the 26 T cell receptor beta chains listed below, sequenced in a study of CD8 T cells in Susac syndrome. The RNA, about 0.5 to 1 ug, was put through reverse transcription using random hexamers. MiXCR was run by TCRdb on the immunoSEQ multiplex PCR reads, yielding one entry per CDR3 protein. This table holds more than 150,000 distinct CDR3 sequences, about 96% found once. Input material: CD4+ T cells from PBMCs. These receptors originate from a human donor with Susac syndrome.

This chain links TRBV2 with TRBJ1-2, with D tentatively TRBD1 (6 bases). The V end lost 4 bases, the J end lost 4 bases, and 10 bases lay between the germline ends. The germline V gene has CDR1 SNHLY and CDR2 FYNNEI. CDR3 length: 13 amino acids. The CDR3 loop is CASSGGPAYGYTF. CDR3 nucleotides: TGTGCCAGCAGTGGGGGGCCTGCCTATGGCTACACCTTC.

V usage is TRBV12-3 or TRBV12-4 and J usage is TRBJ2-2, with TRBD2 matching over 10 bases. V was pared by 6 bases and J by 4 bases, with 8 bases of the junction left unmatched. The length of the CDR3 is 16 residues. In nucleotides, the CDR3 is TGTGCCAGCAGCTTCACTAGCGGGGCCGGCACCGGGGAGCTGTTTTTT. It specifies CASSFTSGAGTGELFF.

The rearrangement links TRBV28 to TRBJ1-2, with D unresolved. This CDR3 has 13 amino acids. With 7 bases removed from V and 4 bases from J, the gap between germline ends came to 13 bases. CDR1 is MDHEN and CDR2 is SYDVKM in the germline V gene. The CDR3 protein is CASTLRRGYGYTF. The DNA for the CDR3 is TGTGCCAGCACCCTCCGCCGGGGCTATGGCTACACCTTC.

CDR3 sequence (DNA): TGCAGCGAACGGACAGCCAACTATGGCTACACCTTC. The encoded protein is CSERTANYGYTF. The chain recombines TRBV29-1 with TRBJ1-2; D is perhaps TRBD1 (6 bases). V lost 7 bases to trimming and J lost 2 bases, with 11 bases between them. Germline V gene sequence: CDR1 SQVTM, CDR2 ANQGSEA. The CDR3 loop spans 12 amino acids.

The genes are TRBV24-1 and TRBJ2-1; possibly TRBD2 for D (6 bases). Trimming took off 4 bases at V and 7 bases at J, with 16 bases between the two ends. The germline gives CDR1 KGHDR, CDR2 SFDVKD. CDR3 length equals 15 residues. The CDR3 loop is CATSDEAGGPNEQFF. The CDR3 DNA is TGTGCCACCAGTGACGAAGCGGGCGGACCTAATGAGCAGTTCTTC.

In regard to this clonotype: One end of the junction varies from germline; a read error may be responsible. The rearrangement links TRBV5-1 to TRBJ2-7; TRBD1 is a possible D gene (5 bases). The CDR3 length is 12 residues. In germline, CDR1 is SGHRS, CDR2 YFSETQ. CDR3 DNA sequence: TGCGCCAGCAGCTTGGAGCAGGGCCTCCCCAACTTC. Translation: CASSLEQGLPNF. The whole variable domain, remainder taken from reference TRBV5-1 and TRBJ2-7, is KAGVTQTPRYLIKTRGQQVTLSCSPISGHRSVSWYQQTPGQGLQFLFEYFSETQRNKGNFPGRFSGRQFSNSRSEMNVSTLELGDSALYLCASSLEQGLPNFGPGTRLTVT.

This sequence joins TRBV15 and TRBJ2-3; 10 nucleotides align to TRBD2. Germline CDR1 is LNHNV and CDR2 is YYDKDF (reference sequence). The V segment lost 0 bases and the J segment 6 bases; nucleotides outside the gene matches: 6. The CDR3 runs 16 residues. CDR3 coding DNA: TGTGCCACCAGCAGAGATATCCTAGCGGGAGAGGATACGCAGTATTTT. It codes for CATSRDILAGEDTQYF.

The chain couples TRBV14 to TRBJ2-6; D not resolved. The CDR3 loop spans 15 amino acids. Germline CDR1 is SGHDN and CDR2 is FVKESK. The germline V and J ends were trimmed by 4 bases and 0 bases, with 7 bases remaining between them. CDR3 amino acids: CASSPTFSGANVLTF. For the CDR3, the DNA is TGTGCCAGCAGCCCGACATTCTCTGGGGCCAACGTCCTGACTTTC.

This sequence joins TRBV5-1 and TRBJ2-5; the D call may be TRBD1 or TRBD2 (5 bases each). Trimming stripped 0 bases from V and 3 bases from J, with 9 bases between. This CDR3 has 14 residues. CDR1 and CDR2 (germline): SGHRS, YFSETQ. The CDR3 spells CASSLDRTEETQYF. The CDR3 DNA follows: TGCGCCAGCAGCTTGGACAGGACTGAAGAGACCCAGTACTTC.

The chain carries TRBV20-1 and TRBJ2-7; 9 nucleotides agree with TRBD1. CDR1 and CDR2 (germline): DFQATT, SNEGSKA (reference sequence). The CDR3 has 14 amino acids. V lost 6 bases and J lost 6; bases outside the gene matches: 12. This CDR3 reads CSAKRAQGAGEQYF. The CDR3 nucleotides are TGCAGTGCGAAGAGGGCACAGGGGGCGGGCGAGCAGTACTTC.

The chain employs TRBV5-4 and TRBJ1-2, with a possible D match to TRBD1 (6 bases). Per germline, CDR1 SGHNT and CDR2 YYREEE (reference sequence). The CDR3 runs 14 residues. V lost 2 bases and J lost 4, with 12 bases in between. In DNA, the CDR3 is TGTGCCAGCAGCTTAGGACAGAGCTTCTATGGCTACACCTTC. It is translated as CASSLGQSFYGYTF.

This clonotype was seen once. The J gene is TRBJ2-2, the V gene TRBV5-6; tentative D call: TRBD1 (6 bases). The CDR3 spans 13 residues. V shed 6 bases and J shed 6 bases, with 12 bases lying between them. Germline CDR1 and CDR2: SGHDT and YYEEEE. CDR3 loop: CASTRTGSGELFF. CDR3 nucleotides: TGTGCCAGCACTAGAACAGGGTCCGGGGAGCTGTTTTTT.

The V and J genes are TRBV20-1 and TRBJ2-1; TRBD2 matches at 8 bases. The CDR3 extends over 16 amino acids. The V gene end was trimmed by 6 bases and the J gene end by 0 bases; junction bases not matched to a gene: 10. Germline V gene data show CDR1 as DFQATT and CDR2 as SNEGSKA (reference sequence). CDR3 nucleotide sequence: TGCAGTGCCTCGGGACTAGGGGGGAGCTCCTACAATGAGCAGTTCTTC. Its translation is CSASGLGGSSYNEQFF.

On this clonotype: A read error may account for a junction end that differs from germline. The chain combines TRBV30 with TRBJ2-5; 7 positions match TRBD1. CDR1 is GTSNPN, CDR2 SVGIG, per germline (reference sequence). This CDR3 is 14 amino acids long. The CDR3 nucleotides read TGTGCCTGGAGTCCACTGACAGGGCAAGGGACCCAGTACTTC. Residues: CAWSPLTGQGTQYF.

This chain joins TRBV20-1 and TRBJ2-5; possible D gene TRBD2, 5 bases. The CDR3 is 13 amino acids. Looked up from germline, CDR1 is DFQATT and CDR2 is SNEGSKA (reference sequence). V lost 6 bases, J lost 0 bases, and 11 bases lay in between. CDR3 sequence: CSALHGDQETQYF. Here the CDR3 DNA reads TGCAGTGCCCTGCACGGGGACCAAGAGACCCAGTACTTC.

This clonotype was found once. The V gene is TRBV6-2 or TRBV6-3, the J gene TRBJ1-1; no reliable D call. The V and J ends lost 0 bases and 1 base respectively, with 12 bases between them. Germline V gene data show CDR1 as MNHEY and CDR2 as SVGEGT. This CDR3 has 16 residues. CDR3 nucleotides: TGTGCCAGCAGTTACTCGAGCGCACAGCCGAACACTGAAGCTTTCTTT. Amino acids: CASSYSSAQPNTEAFF.

The genes are TRBV24-1 and TRBJ1-5; D ambiguous. Germline V CDR1 and CDR2: KGHDR, SFDVKD. The CDR3 has 12 amino acids. Trimming pared 2 bases from V and 9 bases from J, leaving 7 bases between. CDR3 in amino acids: CATSDSVGPQHF. CDR3 sequence (DNA): TGTGCCACCAGTGATTCGGTTGGGCCCCAGCATTTT.

This chain links TRBV12-3 or TRBV12-4 with TRBJ1-1; no definite D call. This CDR3 comprises 13 residues. Trimming shortened V by 6 bases and J by 0 bases, and 8 bases separated the two germline ends. The CDR3: CASSLQMNTEAFF. CDR3 bases: TGTGCCAGCAGCTTACAGATGAACACTGAAGCTTTCTTT.

The chain joins TRBV15 to TRBJ2-1; D is unresolved. The CDR3 has 13 residues. Germline assignment: CDR1 LNHNV and CDR2 YYDKDF (reference sequence). Trimming left V 0 bases short and J 12 bases short, with 12 bases between. The CDR3 nucleotides are TGTGCCACCAGCAGAGAAGAAGTGGTTCTGCAGTTCTTC. This gives the protein CATSREEVVLQFF.

The J gene is TRBJ2-5, the V gene TRBV7-9, with D possibly called TRBD1 or TRBD2 (5 bases each). V lost 5 bases and J lost 5, with 12 bases in between. The CDR3 is 13 amino acids. Looked up from germline, CDR1 is SEHNR and CDR2 is FQNEAQ (reference sequence). The CDR3 bases are TGTGCCAGCAGCCAAGGGACCACTGAGACCCAGTACTTC. Amino acid sequence: CASSQGTTETQYF.

This chain joins TRBV30 and TRBJ2-3; D unclear. Trimming pared 1 base from V and 4 bases from J, leaving 9 bases between. The germline V gene encodes CDR1 GTSNPN and CDR2 SVGIG (reference sequence). The CDR3 length is 13 residues. CDR3 nucleotides: TGTGCCTGGAGTGCGGGCTCCTCAGATACGCAGTATTTT. Residues: CAWSAGSSDTQYF.

The chain has TRBV12-3 or TRBV12-4 and TRBJ2-7; 8 positions agree with TRBD2. V lost 6 bases and J lost 2; bases outside the gene matches: 15. The CDR3 contains 17 residues. CDR3 nucleotide sequence: TGTGCCAGCAGCCAGGGAACTACTAGCGGAGCGCCCTACGAGCAGTACTTC. Protein: CASSQGTTSGAPYEQYF.

The chain is built from TRBV30 and TRBJ2-1, with a weak D call TRBD2 (7 bases). CDR1 is GTSNPN, CDR2 SVGIG, per germline (reference sequence). The CDR3 runs to 14 residues. V lost 4 bases, J lost 0 bases, and 10 bases lay in between. The CDR3 coding sequence is TGTGCCTGGACGGGGGGCGGCTCCTACAATGAGCAGTTCTTC. This translates into CAWTGGGSYNEQFF.

This rearrangement joins TRBV20-1 to TRBJ2-1, with a tentative D call TRBD1 (6 bases). The CDR3 runs 14 residues. Germline CDR1 reads DFQATT; CDR2 reads SNEGSKA (reference sequence). Trimming removed 2 bases at V and 2 bases at J, with 10 bases between. The CDR3 sequence is CSARTGFPYNEQFF. The CDR3 DNA reads as TGCAGTGCTAGAACAGGGTTCCCCTACAATGAGCAGTTCTTC.

The chain carries TRBV29-1 and TRBJ2-5; D call uncertain. Trimming stripped 3 bases from V and 2 bases from J, with 16 bases between. The length of the CDR3 is 15 residues. Germline CDR1 and CDR2: SQVTM and ANQGSEA. The CDR3 sequence: CSVDIPSRKQETQYF. The CDR3 region has the DNA TGCAGCGTTGATATTCCGTCCAGGAAACAAGAGACCCAGTACTTC.

The chain is built from TRBV20-1 and TRBJ1-1, with D perhaps matching TRBD1 (5 bases). In germline, CDR1 is DFQATT, CDR2 SNEGSKA (reference sequence). The V and J ends lost 6 bases and 6 bases respectively, with 8 bases between them. The CDR3 consists of 10 residues. CDR3 in amino acids: CSAIQAEAFF. CDR3 in DNA: TGCAGTGCCATACAGGCTGAAGCTTTCTTT.